Each of the 11 T cell receptor beta chains below was sequenced from the same sample in a study of T cell responses to AZD1222 COVID-19 vaccine. TCRdb keeps only in-frame clones here, not all; method: immunoSEQ multiplex PCR. The profile covers approximately 130,000 clones, with 89% appearing a single time and roughly a tenth taken by the ten largest. The sequencing used peripheral blood, collected 28 days after the second AZD1222 dose. These receptors all come from an adult who received the AZD1222 COVID-19 vaccine.

The gene calls are TRBV9 and TRBJ1-6; D perhaps matches TRBD1 (6 bases). Germline V gene data show CDR1 as SGDLS and CDR2 as YYNGEE. V dropped 4 bases and J dropped 9 bases, with 11 bases sitting between them. This CDR3 is 13 amino acids long. The CDR3 protein is CASSPQGGSPLHF. For the CDR3, the DNA is TGTGCCAGCAGCCCACAGGGAGGTTCACCCCTCCACTTT.

This clone has more than one count but fewer than ten. The rearrangement joins TRBV5-1 to TRBJ1-5; 9 bases are a match to TRBD1. The CDR3 sequence is 14 residues long. Germline CDR1 SGHRS, CDR2 YFSETQ. The V segment lost 2 bases and the J segment 7 bases; nucleotides outside the gene matches: 4. The CDR3 DNA is TGCGCCAGCAGCTTTCGACAGGGGGACCAGCCCCAGCATTTT. As protein: CASSFRQGDQPQHF.

J is TRBJ1-1 and V is TRBV27, with D tentatively TRBD1 (6 bases). The CDR3 is 15 amino acids. V lost 6 bases and J 3 bases, leaving 17 bases between the germline ends. Looked up from germline, CDR1 is MNHEY and CDR2 is SMNVEV (reference sequence). CDR3 region: CASRENREAHTEAFF. The CDR3 nucleotides read TGTGCCAGCAGGGAAAACAGGGAGGCGCACACTGAAGCTTTCTTT.

This chain uses TRBV4-2 with TRBJ1-5; D gene unclear. V lost 0 bases to trimming and J lost 4 bases, with 7 bases between them. The CDR3 spans 14 residues. CDR1 is LGHNA, CDR2 YNFKEQ, per germline. The CDR3 coding sequence is TGTGCCAGCAGCCAAGAGAGGGAGAATCAGCCCCAGCATTTT. It encodes CASSQERENQPQHF.

This chain connects TRBV5-4 to TRBJ2-2; D may be TRBD2 (5 bases). The CDR3 is 15 amino acids. CDR1 is SGHNT, CDR2 YYREEE, per germline (reference sequence). V lost 4 bases to trimming and J lost 1 base, with 11 bases between them. The CDR3 spells CASSPKTKNTGELFF. As DNA, the CDR3 is TGTGCCAGCAGCCCCAAGACTAAGAACACCGGGGAGCTGTTTTTT.

This chain connects TRBV28 to TRBJ1-1, with no clear D. Trimming removed 3 bases from V and 5 bases from J, with 10 bases in between. CDR1 and CDR2 (germline): MDHEN, SYDVKM. The CDR3 runs 13 residues. CDR3 in DNA: TGTGCCAGCAGTTTTATGTGGGGTACTGAAGCTTTCTTT. Amino acids: CASSFMWGTEAFF.

This chain joins TRBV11-3 and TRBJ2-3; D might be TRBD1 (5 bases). Germline V gene data show CDR1 as SGHNT and CDR2 as YENEEA. CDR3 length: 13 amino acids. V lost 4 bases and J 4 bases, leaving 9 bases between the germline ends. This CDR3 is CASSSPGSDTQYF. CDR3 sequence (DNA): TGTGCCAGCAGCTCCCCAGGGTCAGATACGCAGTATTTT.

V usage is TRBV11-1 and J usage is TRBJ2-7; D is possibly TRBD1 (7 bases). Per the germline V gene, CDR1 is SGHAT and CDR2 is FQDESV (reference sequence). V lost 5 bases, J lost 6 bases, and 14 bases lay in between. The CDR3 extends over 13 amino acids. CDR3 sequence reads: CASSRRGTSEQYF. The CDR3 DNA follows: TGTGCCAGCAGCCGCAGGGGGACTTCCGAGCAGTACTTC.

V is TRBV7-2 and J is TRBJ1-3; 7 nucleotides match TRBD1. V lost 4 bases, J lost 0 bases, and 3 bases stayed unmatched. Germline V gene sequence: CDR1 SGHTA, CDR2 FQGNSA. CDR3 size: 15 residues. CDR3 in amino acids: CASSSGQLSGNTIYF. The CDR3 DNA reads TGTGCCAGCAGCTCGGGACAGCTCTCTGGAAACACCATATATTTT.

This clone showed up just once. V and J are TRBV18 and TRBJ1-3; D is uncertain. The V end was cut by 1 base, the J end by 2 bases, with 6 bases between. This CDR3 contains 14 residues. Germline V gives CDR1 KGHSH, CDR2 LQKENI. CDR3 residues: CASSPQGPGNTIYF. The CDR3 nucleotides read TGTGCCAGCTCACCACAGGGCCCTGGAAACACCATATATTTT.

The gene calls are TRBV7-9 and TRBJ1-2; no clear D gene. Looked up from germline, CDR1 is SEHNR and CDR2 is FQNEAQ (reference sequence). The ends were cut back, 4 bases at V and 2 bases at J, with 11 bases in the middle. The CDR3 sequence is 14 residues long. CDR3 in amino acids: CASSSTTPNYGYTF. Written as DNA, the CDR3 is TGTGCCAGCAGCTCTACGACACCAAACTATGGCTACACCTTC. The full variable domain, with the rest looked up from reference TRBV7-9 and TRBJ1-2, is DTGVSQNPRHKITKRGQNVTFRCDPISEHNRLYWYRQTLGQGPEFLTYFQNEAQLEKSRLLSDRFSAERPKGSFSTLEIQRTEQGDSAMYLCASSSTTPNYGYTFGSGTRLTVV.